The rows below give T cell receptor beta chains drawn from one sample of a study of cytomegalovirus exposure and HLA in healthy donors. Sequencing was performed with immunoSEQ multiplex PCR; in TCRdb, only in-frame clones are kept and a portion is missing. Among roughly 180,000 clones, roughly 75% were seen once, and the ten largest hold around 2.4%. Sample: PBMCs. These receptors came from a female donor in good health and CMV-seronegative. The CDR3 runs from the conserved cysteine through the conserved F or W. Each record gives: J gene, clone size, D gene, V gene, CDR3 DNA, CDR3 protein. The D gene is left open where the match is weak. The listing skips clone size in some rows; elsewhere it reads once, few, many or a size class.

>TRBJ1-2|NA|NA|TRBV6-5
TGTGCCAGCCGCCCGGACCGGGGGTTTTATGGCTACACCTTC
CASRPDRGFYGYTF
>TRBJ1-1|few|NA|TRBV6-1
TGTGCCAGCAGTTGGGACCGGGACACTGGGGGAGCTTTCTTT
CASSWDRDTGGAFF
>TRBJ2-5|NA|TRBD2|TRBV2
TGTGCCAGCAGTGAAGTAGCTCTAGCGGGGATCCAAGAGACCCAGTACTTC
CASSEVALAGIQETQYF
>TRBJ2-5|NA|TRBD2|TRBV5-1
TGCGCCAGCAGCCATGGACTAGCGCCCAATGTTGGGGAGACCCAGTACTTC
CASSHGLAPNVGETQYF
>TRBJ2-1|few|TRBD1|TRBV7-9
TGTGCCAGCAGCTTCTCCGGGACAGTCCCTGAGCAGTTCTTC
CASSFSGTVPEQFF
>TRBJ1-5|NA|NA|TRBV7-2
TGTGCCAGCAGCACGACAGCGAATCAGCCCCAGCATTTT
CASSTTANQPQHF
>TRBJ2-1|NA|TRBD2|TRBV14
TGTGCCAGCAGCCCGACGACTAGCGGGAGTTTCTACAATGAGCAGTTCTTC
CASSPTTSGSFYNEQFF
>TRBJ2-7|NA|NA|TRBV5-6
TGTGCCAGCAGCTTGGTGGGCCGTTCCTACGAGCAGTACTTC
CASSLVGRSYEQYF
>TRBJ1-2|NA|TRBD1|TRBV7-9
TGTGCCAGCAGCACCCCGACAGGGTATGGCTACACCTTC
CASSTPTGYGYTF
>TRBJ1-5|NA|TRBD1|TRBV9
TGTGCCAGCAGCAGGACAGGAAGCAATCAGCCCCAGCATTTT
CASSRTGSNQPQHF
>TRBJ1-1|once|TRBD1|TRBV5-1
TGCGCCAGCAGCTCCTTAGGGACAGCGAACACTGAAGCTTTCTTT
CASSSLGTANTEAFF
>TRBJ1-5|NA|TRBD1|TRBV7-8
TGTGCCAGCAGTCGAGACAGGGGCAATCAGCCCCAGCATTTT
CASSRDRGNQPQHF
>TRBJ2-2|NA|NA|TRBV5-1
TGCGCCAGCAGCTTCTTTCAGGGCACGAACACCGGGGAGCTGTTTTTT
CASSFFQGTNTGELFF
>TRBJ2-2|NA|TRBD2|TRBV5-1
TGCGCCAGCAGCACCCTAGCGGGAGGGCCGAACACCGGGGAGCTGTTTTTT
CASSTLAGGPNTGELFF
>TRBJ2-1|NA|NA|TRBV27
TGTGCCAGCAGTTTATCCGTTCAGGGGAATGAGCAGTTCTTC
CASSLSVQGNEQFF
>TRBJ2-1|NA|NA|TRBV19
TGTGCCAGTAATAGCGAGGGTCGGTACAATGAGCAGTTCTTC
CASNSEGRYNEQFF
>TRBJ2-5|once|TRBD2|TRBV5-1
TGCGCCAGCAGCTTGGGGACGGGGGGACAGACCCAGTACTTC
CASSLGTGGQTQYF
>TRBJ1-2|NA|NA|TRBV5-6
TGTGCCAGCAGCACAGGGCGGAGAGCTAACTATGGCTACACCTTC
CASSTGRRANYGYTF
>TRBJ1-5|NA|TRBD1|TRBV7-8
TGTGCCAGCAGCTTGCTGGGACAGGGAGGGGCGCATCAGCCCCAGCATTTT
CASSLLGQGGAHQPQHF
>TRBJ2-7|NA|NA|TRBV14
TGTGCCAGCAGCCAATTCAACGAGCAGTACTTC
CASSQFNEQYF
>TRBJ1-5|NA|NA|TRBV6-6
TGTGCCAGCAGCCACGACAGTCAGCCCCAGCATTTT
CASSHDSQPQHF
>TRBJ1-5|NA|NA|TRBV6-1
TGTGCCAGCAGTGTGGACACCTATAGCAATCAGCCCCAGCATTTT
CASSVDTYSNQPQHF
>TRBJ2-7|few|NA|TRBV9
TGTGCCAGCAGCGTTGGGGACATCTCCTACGAGCAGTACTTC
CASSVGDISYEQYF
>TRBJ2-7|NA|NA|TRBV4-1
TGCGCCAGCAGCCTCCGGGTCATGAGCTCCTACGAGCAGTACTTC
CASSLRVMSSYEQYF
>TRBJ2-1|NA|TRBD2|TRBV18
TGTGCCAGCTCAGCAGGGGGGACTAGCGGATACAATGAGCAGTTCTTC
CASSAGGTSGYNEQFF
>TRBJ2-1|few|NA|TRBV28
TGTGCCAGCACCCAGGGGCTAGCGGCCTACAATGAGCAGTTCTTC
CASTQGLAAYNEQFF
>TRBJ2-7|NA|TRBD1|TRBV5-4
TGTGCCAGCAGCTGGGGGACAGGGATTGGCTACGAGCAGTACTTC
CASSWGTGIGYEQYF
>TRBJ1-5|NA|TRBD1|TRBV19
TGTGCCAGTAGACTAGGGTGGGACAGGGGCAATCAGCCCCAGCATTTT
CASRLGWDRGNQPQHF
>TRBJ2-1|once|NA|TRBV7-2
TGTGCCAGCAGCTTAGTAAACGGGGATGAGCAGTTCTTC
CASSLVNGDEQFF
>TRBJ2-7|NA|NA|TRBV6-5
TGTGCCAGCAGTTACGGGGGGTTCGAGTACGAGCAGTACTTC
CASSYGGFEYEQYF
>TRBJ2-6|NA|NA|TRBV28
TGTGCCAGCAAGGGGGACCGCTCTGGGGCCAACGTCCTGACTTTC
CASKGDRSGANVLTF
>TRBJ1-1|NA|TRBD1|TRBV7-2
TGTGCCAGCAGCTCCCCGTGGGACAGGCCGGGCACTGAAGCTTTCTTT
CASSSPWDRPGTEAFF
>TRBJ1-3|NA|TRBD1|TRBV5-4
TGTGCCAGCAGCTATTCAGGGGGCTCTGGAAACACCATATATTTT
CASSYSGGSGNTIYF
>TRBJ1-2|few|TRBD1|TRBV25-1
TGTGCCAGCAGTGGAGACAGGGCGGTGAACTATGGCTACACCTTC
CASSGDRAVNYGYTF
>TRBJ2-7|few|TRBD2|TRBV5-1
TGCGCCAGCTCCGCGGGCGGGAGTCGCTACGAGCAGTACTTC
CASSAGGSRYEQYF
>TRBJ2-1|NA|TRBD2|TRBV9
TGTGCCAGCAGCCCCAGTGGACTAGCGGGAGTAGGCAATGAGCAGTTCTTC
CASSPSGLAGVGNEQFF
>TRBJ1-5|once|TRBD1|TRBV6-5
TGTGCCAGCAGTACAGGGGGGAATCAGCCCCAGCATTTT
CASSTGGNQPQHF
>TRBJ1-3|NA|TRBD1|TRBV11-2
TGTGCCAGCAGCCCGGGGACAGCTACTGGAAACACCATATATTTT
CASSPGTATGNTIYF
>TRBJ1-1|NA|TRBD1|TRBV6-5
TGTGCCAGCAGTGCCCTCCGGGACAGCGCTACTGAAGCTTTCTTT
CASSALRDSATEAFF
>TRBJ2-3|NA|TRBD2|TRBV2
TGTGCCAGCAGTCCCACTAGCGGGGGAACAGATACGCAGTATTTT
CASSPTSGGTDTQYF
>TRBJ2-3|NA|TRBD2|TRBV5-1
TGCGCCAGCAGCCCCCGGGGGAGCGGGGGGAGCACAGATACGCAGTATTTT
CASSPRGSGGSTDTQYF
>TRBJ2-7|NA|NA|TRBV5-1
TGCGCCAGCAGCTTGGCACAGGGTATGTCCTACGAGCAGTACTTC
CASSLAQGMSYEQYF
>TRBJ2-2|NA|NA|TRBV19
TGTGCCAGTACCGATAGGGAAATTGGAGGGGGCTATACCGGGGAGCTGTTTTTT
CASTDREIGGGYTGELFF